Below, one T cell receptor (beta chain) is given with its context. This record comes from a study of blood T cell repertoires in COVID-19. The V and J ends lost 3 bases and 8 bases, in that order; junction bases with no gene match: 9. The CDR3 loop spans 16 amino acids. Germline V gene sequence: CDR1 SGHKS, CDR2 YYEKEE (reference sequence). Method: immunoSEQ multiplex PCR; TCRdb's copy keeps in-frame clones and lacks some. Here the sample spans 200,000 to 250,000 clones, over 65% being singletons. The sequencing input was PBMCs or T cells enriched from blood (not recorded which). This receptor was obtained from a woman aged 60 to 75 who had recovered from COVID-19. This chain joins TRBV5-5 and TRBJ1-6, with 9 bases lining up with TRBD1. The CDR3: CASSYTPGQGDSPLHF. The CDR3 coding sequence is TGTGCCAGCAGCTACACCCCGGGACAGGGTGATTCACCCCTCCACTTT.